This T cell receptor beta chain is from a study of cytomegalovirus exposure and HLA in healthy donors. Study-level results: In a later analysis, the majority of CMV-associated beta chains seemingly showed HLA restriction.

This clone was seen once. Its matching antigen is unknown. This PCR relied on a set of 60 Vbeta primers and 13 Jbeta primers. Sequencing used immunoSEQ multiplex PCR; TCRdb keeps in-frame clones, though not all of them. This sample yields approximately 210,000 clones, of which around 86% are seen a single time; under 2% belongs to the top ten. The CDR3 contains 15 residues. Germline CDR1 reads SGHVS; CDR2 reads FQNEAQ. V lost 2 bases to trimming and J lost 4 bases; unmatched junction nucleotides: 6. This receptor was identified in a woman between 18 and 30 years old in good health and CMV-seronegative. Source material: PBMCs. The chain recombines TRBV7-8 with TRBJ2-5; TRBD1 matches 8 bases. Here the CDR3 DNA reads TGTGCCAGCAGCTTACAGGGGGCGATCCCAGAGACCCAGTACTTC. This codes for CASSLQGAIPETQYF.